This T cell receptor beta chain was captured in a study of blood T cell repertoires in COVID-19 (dated by TCRdb to the early 2020s). In the study overall: Collaborator samples came from the United States, Italy and Spain and covered acute and convalescent phases of COVID-19. The samples were drawn from two sources: the first 160 participants of the ongoing ImmuneRACE study, and about 1,300 subjects contributed by 6 global collaborators. A freely available public database, intended as a resource for researchers studying the immune response to SARS-CoV-2, is where the repertoires were released. Deeply sampled blood TCRbeta repertoires from subjects exposed to, actively infected with, or recovered from COVID-19 were included in the dataset. Where HLA class I and class II types were available, the types were taken from metadata supplied by the sample provider, not from assay-based typing. The sample metadata nearly always contained a de-identified subject ID, COVID-19 status, age in years and sex. The material from the prospective study consisted of cDNA or gDNA derived from T cells, B-cell-depleted T cells, or PBMCs. Overall study outcomes, separate from this receptor: The amount of clinical and demographic metadata varied by source and participant and was provided uncurated.

A note on this clone: It lacks a known antigen. Base qualities are not at hand, and no much larger clone is one base apart.

The immunoSEQ Assay, a bias-controlled multiplex PCR, was used to amplify TCRbeta CDR3 regions from genomic DNA. Regarding the original processing steps: The number of nucleated cells in each sample was estimated by amplification of reference gene primers within the assay. To quantify the absolute abundance of each unique TCRbeta CDR3 rearrangement, sequence reads were collapsed and filtered. Productive Simpson clonality was computed per sample as the square root of Simpson's diversity index over productive rearrangements. TCRdb limited this immuneACCESS table to in-frame rearrangements with V and J called. A share of clones is missing; checked studies link under half to unresolved V genes, and the rest is unexplained. The DNA gave D and trimming, while V, J and clone size come from that table. Recorded for this sample are about 370,000 clones; about 90% of them occurred a single time. Clones ranked in the top ten supply around 3% of the sample.

At one collaborating source in Seattle, patients were enrolled during active infection and were followed longitudinally through the course of disease. Each collaborating institution followed its own protocols to collect whole blood in K2EDTA tubes. For TCRbeta analysis, collaborators shipped samples in one of three forms: frozen whole blood, isolated PBMCs, or DNA extracted from either of those sample types. Material: peripheral blood. The sequence was collected from a woman in her thirties with COVID-19, enrolled during active disease.

The CDR3 amino acid sequence is: CSVAITSGAEQYF. The nucleotides read TGCAGCGTTGCTATTACCTCAGGGGCCGAGCAGTACTTC. The rearrangement combines TRBV29-1 with TRBJ2-7; the D segment could be TRBD1, given 6 matching bases. From the cysteine up to the phenylalanine, the CDR3 has a length of 13 residues. Only CDR3 DNA remains: 39 bases, in frame from the first base. At the junction V is shortened by 4 bases and J by 6 bases, with 16 bases in between. The CDR1 and CDR2 encoded by the germline V gene are SQVTM and ANQGSEA.